One and the same sample provided the 25 T cell receptor beta chains below, sequenced in a study of T cell responses to AZD1222 COVID-19 vaccine. Libraries were prepared by immunoSEQ multiplex PCR; TCRdb keeps only in-frame clonotypes and omits some of them. The data show 100,000 to 130,000 clones, 87% seen once. Sequenced here: peripheral blood, sampled 28 days after the second AZD1222 dose. These receptors were obtained from an adult who received the AZD1222 COVID-19 vaccine.

The chain couples TRBV5-6 to TRBJ1-5; 7 bases are a match to TRBD1. Germline loops: CDR1 SGHDT, CDR2 YYEEEE. The CDR3 extends over 15 amino acids. J gave up 4 bases and V 4 bases, and 8 bases lay outside the gene matches. CDR3 loop: CASSSRDRQNQPQHF. The CDR3 DNA is TGTGCCAGCAGCAGCCGGGACAGACAAAATCAGCCCCAGCATTTT.

The DNA for the CDR3 is TGTGCCAGCAGTTCCGATCCCAACAGTAGATCCTACGAGCAGTACTTC. Its protein is CASSSDPNSRSYEQYF. The chain recombines TRBV11-2 with TRBJ2-7; the D is unclear. The V gene's germline CDR1 is SGHAT and CDR2 FQNNGV. V was pared by 6 bases and J by 1 base, with 19 bases between. The CDR3 extends over 16 amino acids.

This clone was seen a handful of times. V is TRBV6-5 and J is TRBJ1-2, with 9 bases fitting TRBD1. Germline values: CDR1 MNHEY, CDR2 SVGAGI. V lost 6 bases to trimming and J lost 7 bases; unmatched junction nucleotides: 12. The CDR3 consists of 15 residues. The CDR3 region has the DNA TGTGCCAGCAGCCCCGTTGGACAGGGGTTTTTTGGCTACACCTTC. The encoded protein is CASSPVGQGFFGYTF.

The DNA for the CDR3 is TGTGCCAGCAGCCCCCCAGGGAACTATGGCTACACCTTC. Its translation is CASSPPGNYGYTF. The V gene is TRBV7-8, the J gene TRBJ1-2; TRBD1 might be the D (5 bases). Looked up from germline, CDR1 is SGHVS and CDR2 is FQNEAQ. CDR3 length: 13 residues. Trimming cost V 5 bases and J 2 bases, with 9 bases left between them. Filled out from reference TRBV7-8 and TRBJ1-2, the complete variable domain reads GAGVSQSPRYKVAKRGQDVALRCDPISGHVSLFWYQQALGQGPEFLTYFQNEAQLDKSGLPSDRFFAERPEGSVSTLKIQRTQQEDSAVYLCASSPPGNYGYTFGSGTRLTVV.

The V gene is TRBV2, the J gene TRBJ2-1; 8 nucleotides line up with TRBD2. This CDR3 has 15 amino acids. Germline assignment: CDR1 SNHLY and CDR2 FYNNEI. V lost 6 bases to trimming and J lost 5 bases; unmatched junction nucleotides: 9. The CDR3 DNA follows: TGTGCCAGCAGGCTTTCGGGGGGGCTCAACAATGAGCAGTTCTTC. Its protein is CASRLSGGLNNEQFF. The full variable domain, completed using reference TRBV2 and TRBJ2-1, is EPEVTQTPSHQVTQMGQEVILRCVPISNHLYFYWYRQILGQKVEFLVSFYNNEISEKSEIFDDQFSVERPDGSNFTLKIRSTKLEDSAMYFCASRLSGGLNNEQFFGPGTRLTVL.

The V and J genes are TRBV18 and TRBJ2-7, with D unresolved. Germline values: CDR1 KGHSH, CDR2 LQKENI. This CDR3 is built from 12 residues. The germline V and J ends were trimmed by 4 bases and 5 bases, with 9 bases remaining between them. CDR3 nucleotides: TGTGCCAGCTCACAGGTAGGGAACGAGCAGTACTTC. Its translation is CASSQVGNEQYF.

In its sample, this clone was seen once. The chain combines TRBV5-1 with TRBJ2-7; TRBD2 might be the D (5 bases). Germline values: CDR1 SGHRS, CDR2 YFSETQ. CDR3 length equals 14 residues. The V and J ends lost 0 bases and 5 bases respectively, with 12 bases between them. CDR3 DNA: TGCGCCAGCAGCTTGGCCCTAACGGGAAACGAGCAGTACTTC. Its protein is CASSLALTGNEQYF.

CDR3: CSASFPSGIAQTTYNEQFF. The DNA of the CDR3 is TGCAGTGCTAGTTTCCCCTCGGGGATAGCGCAGACAACCTACAATGAGCAGTTCTTC. The V gene is TRBV20-1, the J gene TRBJ2-1; possible D gene TRBD2, 5 bases. The CDR3 consists of 19 residues. The V gene's germline CDR1 is DFQATT and CDR2 SNEGSKA (reference sequence). Trimming left V 3 bases short and J 2 bases short, with 26 bases between.

The CDR3 spells CAINPGQGRGEQYF. The CDR3 bases are TGTGCCATCAATCCGGGACAGGGAAGGGGGGAGCAGTACTTC. The chain links TRBV10-3 to TRBJ2-7; 9 bases are shared with TRBD1. The CDR3 sequence is 14 residues long. CDR1 ENHRY and CDR2 SYGVKD come from the germline V gene. Germline trimming cut 7 bases from V and 7 bases from J; bases unmatched to any gene: 11.

V gene TRBV6-5 combines with J gene TRBJ1-2; no firm D call. Trimming removed 0 bases from V and 4 bases from J, with 12 bases in between. In germline, CDR1 is MNHEY, CDR2 SVGAGI. The CDR3 contains 15 residues. Here the CDR3 reads CASSYSQGGGYGYTF. CDR3 DNA: TGTGCCAGCAGTTACTCACAAGGAGGTGGCTATGGCTACACCTTC.

The rearrangement joins TRBV5-1 to TRBJ1-2; 7 nucleotides agree with TRBD1. CDR1 is SGHRS and CDR2 is YFSETQ in the germline V gene. The junction had 15 bases not matched to a gene; V was cut back by 2 bases and J by 8 bases. The CDR3 spans 16 residues. Here the CDR3 DNA reads TGCGCCAGCAGCTTACCCTCCTCACAGGGGTTCGGGGGCTACACCTTC. Protein: CASSLPSSQGFGGYTF.

This chain joins TRBV4-1 and TRBJ1-5; D not resolved. Germline V gene lookup returns CDR1 MGHRA and CDR2 YSYEKL. This CDR3 has 13 amino acids. Trimming left V 0 bases short and J 9 bases short, with 9 bases between. DNA of the CDR3: TGCGCCAGCAGCCAAGAGGACCAATCGCCCCAGCATTTT. Its translation: CASSQEDQSPQHF.

The chain joins TRBV29-1 to TRBJ1-1; D is unclear. Germline CDR1 is SQVTM and CDR2 is ANQGSEA. This CDR3 spans 13 amino acids. Between the trimmed V and J ends, which lost 2 bases and 1 base, there was a span of 8 bases. CDR3 region: CSVERVENTEAFF. The CDR3 nucleotides are TGCAGCGTTGAAAGGGTAGAGAACACTGAAGCTTTCTTT.

This chain links TRBV19 with TRBJ1-1, with D hard to call. Germline CDR1 and CDR2: LNHDA and SQIVND (reference sequence). V lost 3 bases to trimming and J lost 1 base, with 6 bases between them. This CDR3 region has 13 residues. The CDR3 protein is CASSILTNTEAFF. CDR3 nucleotide sequence: TGTGCCAGTAGTATCTTGACGAACACTGAAGCTTTCTTT.

The chain uses TRBV19 and TRBJ1-1; 8 nucleotides line up with TRBD1. Looked up from germline, CDR1 is LNHDA and CDR2 is SQIVND (reference sequence). Unmatched junction bases numbered 3, after V lost 2 bases and J lost 4 bases. The CDR3 has 14 amino acids. CDR3 sequence reads: CASSINTGGTEAFF. In DNA form, the CDR3 reads TGTGCCAGTAGTATAAATACAGGGGGCACTGAAGCTTTCTTT. The full variable domain, its missing parts supplied by reference TRBV19 and TRBJ1-1, is DGGITQSPKYLFRKEGQNVTLSCEQNLNHDAMYWYRQDPGQGLRLIYYSQIVNDFQKGDIAEGYSVSREKKESFPLTVTSAQKNPTAFYLCASSINTGGTEAFFGQGTRLTVV.

The rearrangement links TRBV24-1 to TRBJ2-3; 7 nucleotides align to TRBD1. V trimming: 6 bases; J trimming: 4 bases; junction bases outside the gene matches: 6. Germline V CDR1 and CDR2: KGHDR, SFDVKD. The CDR3 consists of 14 residues. CDR3 coding DNA: TGTGCCACCAGTACAGGGGATGCGCCAGATACGCAGTATTTT. Protein sequence: CATSTGDAPDTQYF.

This chain joins TRBV12-3 or TRBV12-4 and TRBJ2-1; no firm D call. The CDR3 loop spans 13 amino acids. Between the trimmed V and J ends, which lost 2 bases and 8 bases, there was a span of 10 bases. The CDR3 DNA is TGTGCCAGCAGTTTATTACTCTTCGATGAGCAGTTCTTC. Its translation: CASSLLLFDEQFF.

This sequence joins TRBV7-9 and TRBJ1-1, with unresolved D. V was shortened by 5 bases and J by 1 base, with 11 bases between the two germline ends. The CDR3 is 14 residues long. Per germline, CDR1 SEHNR and CDR2 FQNEAQ (reference sequence). The CDR3 nucleotides are TGTGCCAGCAGCCAGGACGGTGGGAACACTGAAGCTTTCTTT. It specifies CASSQDGGNTEAFF.

The J gene is TRBJ2-3, the V gene TRBV7-2; TRBD2 matches 7 bases. Germline lookup yields CDR1 SGHTA and CDR2 FQGNSA. J was trimmed by 4 bases and V by 5 bases; bases with no gene match: 6. This CDR3 contains 14 residues. The CDR3 region has the DNA TGTGCCAGCAGCCCGAAGCGGGGAGCAGATACGCAGTATTTT. Translating it yields CASSPKRGADTQYF.

The chain couples TRBV11-2 to TRBJ2-7, with no clear D. CDR1 and CDR2 from the germline V gene are SGHAT and FQNNGV. V was cut by 5 bases and J by 2 bases, with 13 bases left in between. CDR3 length equals 14 residues. The CDR3 DNA sequence: TGTGCCAGCAGCCCCGACCCCGGCCCCTACGAGCAGTACTTC. Its protein product is CASSPDPGPYEQYF.

The CDR3 sequence is CASSGETRINYGYTF. The CDR3 DNA reads TGTGCCAGCAGCGGGGAAACCAGGATCAACTATGGCTACACCTTC. The chain has TRBV5-4 and TRBJ1-2, with D unresolved. V was pared by 4 bases and J by 2 bases, with 15 bases between. This CDR3 region has 15 residues. Germline V lookup: CDR1 SGHNT, CDR2 YYREEE (reference sequence).

This clone was detected once. This chain uses TRBV6-5 with TRBJ2-7; 14 bases map to TRBD2. The CDR3 contains 16 residues. Germline V gives CDR1 MNHEY, CDR2 SVGAGI. V shed 2 bases and J 3 bases; nucleotides not matched to a gene: 3. This CDR3 reads CASSYRTSGGLYEQYF. For the CDR3, the DNA is TGTGCCAGCAGTTACCGGACTAGCGGGGGGCTCTACGAGCAGTACTTC.

This chain connects TRBV7-6 to TRBJ2-1; possibly TRBD1 for D (6 bases). The CDR3 consists of 15 residues. The V gene's germline CDR1 is SGHVS and CDR2 FNYEAQ. The V gene lost 4 bases and the J gene lost 10 bases, with 20 bases spanning the gap. CDR3 protein: CASSSSQGLSREQFF. CDR3 bases: TGTGCCAGCAGCTCCTCCCAGGGGCTGAGCCGGGAGCAGTTCTTC. Looking up the rest from reference TRBV7-6 and TRBJ2-1 gives the full variable domain: GAGVSQSPRYKVTKRGQDVALRCDPISGHVSLYWYRQALGQGPEFLTYFNYEAQQDKSGLPNDRFSAERPEGSISTLTIQRTEQRDSAMYRCASSSSQGLSREQFFGPGTRLTVL.

The genes are TRBV6-1 and TRBJ1-5; D remains unclear. The CDR3 is 18 amino acids. Trimming stripped 0 bases from V and 0 bases from J, with 15 bases between. Germline values: CDR1 MNHNS, CDR2 SASEGT. The CDR3 coding sequence is TGTGCCAGCAGTGAAGCGCCTGGAGGGCACTATAGCAATCAGCCCCAGCATTTT. Protein: CASSEAPGGHYSNQPQHF.

The chain links TRBV2 to TRBJ1-2; D may be TRBD1 (6 bases). Germline V gene data show CDR1 as SNHLY and CDR2 as FYNNEI. There are 16 residues in the CDR3. Trimming removed 2 bases at V and 6 bases at J, with 19 bases between. Here the CDR3 reads CASSETGTRFGDGYTF. The CDR3 bases are TGTGCCAGCAGTGAAACAGGGACACGGTTCGGGGATGGCTACACCTTC. Based on the CDR3 plus reference TRBV2 and TRBJ1-2, the full variable domain is EPEVTQTPSHQVTQMGQEVILRCVPISNHLYFYWYRQILGQKVEFLVSFYNNEISEKSEIFDDQFSVERPDGSNFTLKIRSTKLEDSAMYFCASSETGTRFGDGYTFGSGTRLTVV.